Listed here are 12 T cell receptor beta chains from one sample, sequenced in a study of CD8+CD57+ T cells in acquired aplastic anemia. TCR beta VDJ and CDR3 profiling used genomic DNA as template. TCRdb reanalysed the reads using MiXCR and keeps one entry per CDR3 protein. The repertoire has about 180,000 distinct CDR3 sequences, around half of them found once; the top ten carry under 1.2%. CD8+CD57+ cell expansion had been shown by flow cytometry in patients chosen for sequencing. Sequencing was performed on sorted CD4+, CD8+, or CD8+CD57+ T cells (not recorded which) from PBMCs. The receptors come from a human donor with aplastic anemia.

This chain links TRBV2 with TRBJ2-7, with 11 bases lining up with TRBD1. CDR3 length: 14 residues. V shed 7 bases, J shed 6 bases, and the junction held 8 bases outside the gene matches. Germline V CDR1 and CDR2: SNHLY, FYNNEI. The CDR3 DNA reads TGTGCCAGCACCTGGACAGGGGGCTTGGGCGAGCAGTACTTC. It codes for CASTWTGGLGEQYF.

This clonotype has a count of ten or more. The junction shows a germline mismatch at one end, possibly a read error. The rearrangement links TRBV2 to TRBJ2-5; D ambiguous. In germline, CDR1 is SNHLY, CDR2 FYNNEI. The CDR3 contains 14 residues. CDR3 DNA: TGTGCCAGCTCCCCCGACGGATATCAAGAAACCCAGTACTTC. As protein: CASSPDGYQETQYF.

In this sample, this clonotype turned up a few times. CDR3 sequence reads: CASSEGGLAGGRTDTQYF. In nucleotides, the CDR3 is TGTGCCAGCAGTGAAGGGGGGTTAGCGGGAGGGCGCACAGATACGCAGTATTTT. The rearrangement uses TRBV25-1 and TRBJ2-3, with 11 nucleotides matching TRBD2. The V gene end was trimmed by 2 bases and the J gene end by 1 base; junction bases not matched to a gene: 8. The CDR3 runs to 18 residues. Germline V gives CDR1 MGHDK, CDR2 SYGVNS.

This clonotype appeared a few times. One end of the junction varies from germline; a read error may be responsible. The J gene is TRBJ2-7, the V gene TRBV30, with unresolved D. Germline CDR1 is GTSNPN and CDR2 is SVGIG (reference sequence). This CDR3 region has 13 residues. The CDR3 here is CAWTKGRSYEQHF. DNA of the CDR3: TGTGCCTGGACTAAGGGCCGTTCCTACGAGCAGCACTTC.

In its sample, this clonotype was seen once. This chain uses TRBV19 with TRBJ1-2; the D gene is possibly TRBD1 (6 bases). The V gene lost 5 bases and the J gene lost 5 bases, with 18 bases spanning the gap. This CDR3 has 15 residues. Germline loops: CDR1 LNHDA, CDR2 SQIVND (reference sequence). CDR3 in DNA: TGTGCCAGTAGTTCCGGGGGGGCAGGGACATATGGCTACACCTTC. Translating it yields CASSSGGAGTYGYTF.

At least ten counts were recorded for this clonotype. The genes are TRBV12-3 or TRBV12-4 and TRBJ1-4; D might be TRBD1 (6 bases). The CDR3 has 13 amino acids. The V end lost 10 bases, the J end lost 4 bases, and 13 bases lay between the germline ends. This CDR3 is CATRRGHNEKLFF. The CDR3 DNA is TGTGCCACACGACGGGGGCATAATGAAAAACTGTTTTTT.

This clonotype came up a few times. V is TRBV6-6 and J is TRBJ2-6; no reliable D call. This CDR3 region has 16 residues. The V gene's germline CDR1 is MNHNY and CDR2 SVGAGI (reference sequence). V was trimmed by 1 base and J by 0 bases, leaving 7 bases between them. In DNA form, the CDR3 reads TGTGCCAGCAGTTACTGGCCCCACTCTGGGGCCAACGTCCTGACTTTC. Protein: CASSYWPHSGANVLTF.

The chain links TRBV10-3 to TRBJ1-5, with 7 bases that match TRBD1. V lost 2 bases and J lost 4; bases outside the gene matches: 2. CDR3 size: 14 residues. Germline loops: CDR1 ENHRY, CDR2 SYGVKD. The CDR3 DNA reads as TGTGCCATCAGTGAGGGGACAGAGAATCAGCCCCAGCATTTT. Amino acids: CAISEGTENQPQHF.

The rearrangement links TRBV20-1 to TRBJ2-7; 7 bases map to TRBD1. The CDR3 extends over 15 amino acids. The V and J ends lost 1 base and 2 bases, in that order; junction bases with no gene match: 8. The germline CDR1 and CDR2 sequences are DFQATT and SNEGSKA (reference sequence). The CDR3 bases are TGCAGTGCTAGAGCCCGGACAGGTGGGGCCTACGAGCAGTACTTC. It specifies CSARARTGGAYEQYF.

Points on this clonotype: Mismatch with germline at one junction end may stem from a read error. This chain's CDR3 is CASSYSWSGGDTGELFF. CDR3 DNA: TGTGCCAGCAGTTACTCGTGGTCAGGGGGGGACACCGGGGAGCTGTTTTTT. The rearrangement uses TRBV10-3 and TRBJ2-2; perhaps D is TRBD1 or TRBD2 (7 bases each). Looked up from germline, CDR1 is ENHRY and CDR2 is SYGVKD. This CDR3 comprises 17 residues.

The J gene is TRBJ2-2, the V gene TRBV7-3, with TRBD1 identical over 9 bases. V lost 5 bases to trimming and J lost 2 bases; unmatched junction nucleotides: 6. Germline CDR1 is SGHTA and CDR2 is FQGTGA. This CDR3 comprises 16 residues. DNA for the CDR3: TGTGCCAGCAGCCCCGGGACAGGGAGAAACACCGGGGAGCTGTTTTTT. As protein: CASSPGTGRNTGELFF. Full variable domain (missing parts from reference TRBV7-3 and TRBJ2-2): GAGVSQTPSNKVTEKGKYVELRCDPISGHTALYWYRQSLGQGPEFLIYFQGTGAADDSGLPNDRFFAVRPEGSVSTLKIQRTERGDSAVYLCASSPGTGRNTGELFFGEGSRLTVL.

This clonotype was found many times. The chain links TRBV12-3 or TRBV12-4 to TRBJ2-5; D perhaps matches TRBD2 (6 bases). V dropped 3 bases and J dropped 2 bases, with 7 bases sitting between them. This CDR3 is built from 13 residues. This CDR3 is CASSFRGQETQYF. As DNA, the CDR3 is TGTGCCAGCAGTTTCCGGGGGCAAGAGACCCAGTACTTC.